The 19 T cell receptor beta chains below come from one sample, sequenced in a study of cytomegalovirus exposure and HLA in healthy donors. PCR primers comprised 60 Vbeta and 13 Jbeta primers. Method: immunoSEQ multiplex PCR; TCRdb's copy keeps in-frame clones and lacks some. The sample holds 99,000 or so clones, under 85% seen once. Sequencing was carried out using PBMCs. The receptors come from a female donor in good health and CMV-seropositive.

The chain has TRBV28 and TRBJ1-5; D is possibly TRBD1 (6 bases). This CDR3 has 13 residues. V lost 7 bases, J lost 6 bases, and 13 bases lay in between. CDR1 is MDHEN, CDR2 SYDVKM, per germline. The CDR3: CASTPGQLQPQHF. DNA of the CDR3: TGTGCCAGCACCCCAGGACAGCTTCAGCCCCAGCATTTT.

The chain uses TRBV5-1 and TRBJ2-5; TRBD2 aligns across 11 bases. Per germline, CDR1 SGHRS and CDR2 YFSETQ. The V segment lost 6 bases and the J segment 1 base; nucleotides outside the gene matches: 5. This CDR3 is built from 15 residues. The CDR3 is CASNLAGGFQETQYF. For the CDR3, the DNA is TGCGCCAGCAACCTAGCGGGAGGTTTCCAAGAGACCCAGTACTTC.

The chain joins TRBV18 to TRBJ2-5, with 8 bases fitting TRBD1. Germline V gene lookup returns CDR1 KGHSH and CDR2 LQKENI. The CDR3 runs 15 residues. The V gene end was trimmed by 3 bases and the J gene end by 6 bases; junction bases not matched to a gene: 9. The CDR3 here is CASSPGTGQVKTQYF. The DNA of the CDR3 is TGTGCCAGCTCACCTGGGACAGGACAGGTTAAGACCCAGTACTTC. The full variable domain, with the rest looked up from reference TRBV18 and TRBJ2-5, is NAGVMQNPRHLVRRRGQEARLRCSPMKGHSHVYWYRQLPEEGLKFMVYLQKENIIDESGMPKERFSAEFPKEGPSILRIQQVVRGDSAAYFCASSPGTGQVKTQYFGPGTRLLVL.

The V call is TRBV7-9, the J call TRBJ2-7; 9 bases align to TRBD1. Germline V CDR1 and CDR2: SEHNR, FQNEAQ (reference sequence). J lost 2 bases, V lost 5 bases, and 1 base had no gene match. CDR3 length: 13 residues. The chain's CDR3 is CASSGQGPYEQYF. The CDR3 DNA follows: TGTGCCAGCAGCGGACAGGGGCCCTACGAGCAGTACTTC.

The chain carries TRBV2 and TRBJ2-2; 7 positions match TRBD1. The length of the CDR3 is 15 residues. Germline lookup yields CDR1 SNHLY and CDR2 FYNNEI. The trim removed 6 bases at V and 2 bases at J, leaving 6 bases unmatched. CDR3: CASSSGTANTGELFF. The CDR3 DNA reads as TGTGCCAGCAGCTCCGGGACAGCTAACACCGGGGAGCTGTTTTTT.

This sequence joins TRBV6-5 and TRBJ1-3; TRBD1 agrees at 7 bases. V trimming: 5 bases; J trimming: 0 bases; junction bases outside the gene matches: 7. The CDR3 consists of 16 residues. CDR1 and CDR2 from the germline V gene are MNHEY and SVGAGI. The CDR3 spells CASSHWTGSSGNTIYF. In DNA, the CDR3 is TGTGCCAGCAGTCACTGGACAGGCTCCTCTGGAAACACCATATATTTT.

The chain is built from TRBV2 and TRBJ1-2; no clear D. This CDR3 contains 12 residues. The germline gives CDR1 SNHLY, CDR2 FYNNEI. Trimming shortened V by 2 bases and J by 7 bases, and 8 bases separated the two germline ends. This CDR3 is CASSEPASGYTF. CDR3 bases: TGTGCCAGCAGTGAACCCGCTAGTGGCTACACCTTC. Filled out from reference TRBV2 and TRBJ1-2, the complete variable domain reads EPEVTQTPSHQVTQMGQEVILRCVPISNHLYFYWYRQILGQKVEFLVSFYNNEISEKSEIFDDQFSVERPDGSNFTLKIRSTKLEDSAMYFCASSEPASGYTFGSGTRLTVV.

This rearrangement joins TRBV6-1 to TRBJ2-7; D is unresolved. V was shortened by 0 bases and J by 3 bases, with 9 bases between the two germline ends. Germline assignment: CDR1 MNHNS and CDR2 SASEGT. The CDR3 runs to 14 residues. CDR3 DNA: TGTGCCAGCAGTGAAGCGGCCAGTCACTACGAGCAGTACTTC. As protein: CASSEAASHYEQYF.

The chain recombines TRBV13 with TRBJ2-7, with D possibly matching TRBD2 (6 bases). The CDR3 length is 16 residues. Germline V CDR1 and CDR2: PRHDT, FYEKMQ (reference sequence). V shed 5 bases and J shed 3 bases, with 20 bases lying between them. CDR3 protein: CASSSNRRGNRYEQYF. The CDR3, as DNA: TGTGCCAGCAGCAGCAATCGGCGGGGAAATCGCTACGAGCAGTACTTC.

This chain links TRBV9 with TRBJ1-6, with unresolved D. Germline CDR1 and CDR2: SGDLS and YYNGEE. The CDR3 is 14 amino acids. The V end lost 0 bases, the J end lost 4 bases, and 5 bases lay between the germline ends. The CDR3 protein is CASSVGVYNSPLHF. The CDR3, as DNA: TGTGCCAGCAGCGTAGGAGTTTATAATTCACCCCTCCACTTT.

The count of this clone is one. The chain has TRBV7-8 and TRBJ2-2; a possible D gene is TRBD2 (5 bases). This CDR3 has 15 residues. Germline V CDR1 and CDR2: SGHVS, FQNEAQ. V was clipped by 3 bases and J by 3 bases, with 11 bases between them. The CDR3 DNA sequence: TGTGCCAGCAGCTTTGTTCGGGGTGACACCGGGGAGCTGTTTTTT. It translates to CASSFVRGDTGELFF.

The CDR3 DNA sequence: TGTGCCTGGAGTGGTCTAGCGGGAAGGAGAGATACGCAGTATTTT. It specifies CAWSGLAGRRDTQYF. V and J are TRBV30 and TRBJ2-3, with 9 bases identical to TRBD2. The CDR3 sequence is 15 residues long. Germline CDR1 is GTSNPN and CDR2 is SVGIG (reference sequence). J was trimmed by 5 bases and V by 1 base; bases with no gene match: 7.

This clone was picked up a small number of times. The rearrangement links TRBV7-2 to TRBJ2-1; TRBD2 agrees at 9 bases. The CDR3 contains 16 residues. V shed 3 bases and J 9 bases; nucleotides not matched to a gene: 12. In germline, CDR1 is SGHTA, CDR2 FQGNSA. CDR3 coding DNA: TGTGCCAGCAGCTTGGATAGCGGGAGACTTGGGAGTGAGCAGTTCTTC. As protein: CASSLDSGRLGSEQFF.

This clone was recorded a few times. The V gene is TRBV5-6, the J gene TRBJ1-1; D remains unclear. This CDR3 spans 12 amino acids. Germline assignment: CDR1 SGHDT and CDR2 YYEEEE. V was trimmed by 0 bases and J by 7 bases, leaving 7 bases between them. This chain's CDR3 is CASSLARCEAFF. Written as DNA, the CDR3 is TGTGCCAGCAGCTTGGCCAGGTGTGAAGCTTTCTTT.

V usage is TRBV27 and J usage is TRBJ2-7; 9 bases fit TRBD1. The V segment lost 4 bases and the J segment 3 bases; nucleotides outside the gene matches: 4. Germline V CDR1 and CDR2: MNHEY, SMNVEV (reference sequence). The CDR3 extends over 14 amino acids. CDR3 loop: CASSSGTGHYEQYF. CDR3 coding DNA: TGTGCCAGCAGTTCCGGGACAGGGCACTACGAGCAGTACTTC.

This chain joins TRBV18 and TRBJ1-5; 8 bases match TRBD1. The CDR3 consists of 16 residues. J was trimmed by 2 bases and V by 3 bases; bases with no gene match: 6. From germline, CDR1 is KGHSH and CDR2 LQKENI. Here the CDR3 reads CASSPDRGRGNQPQHF. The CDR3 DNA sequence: TGTGCCAGCTCACCCGACAGGGGCCGGGGCAATCAGCCCCAGCATTTT.

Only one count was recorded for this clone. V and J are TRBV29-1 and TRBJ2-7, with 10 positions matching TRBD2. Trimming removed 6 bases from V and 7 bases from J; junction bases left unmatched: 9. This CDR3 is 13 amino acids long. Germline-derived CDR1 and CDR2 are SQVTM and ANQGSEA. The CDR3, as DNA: TGCAGCGTCATATCTAGCGGGAGAGGTGAGCAGTACTTC. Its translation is CSVISSGRGEQYF.

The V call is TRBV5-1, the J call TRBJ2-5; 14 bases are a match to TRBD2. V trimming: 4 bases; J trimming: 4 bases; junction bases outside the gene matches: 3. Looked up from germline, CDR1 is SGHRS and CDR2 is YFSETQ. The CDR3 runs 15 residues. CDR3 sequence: CASSLGLAGVETQYF. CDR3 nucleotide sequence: TGCGCCAGCAGCCTGGGACTAGCGGGAGTAGAGACCCAGTACTTC.

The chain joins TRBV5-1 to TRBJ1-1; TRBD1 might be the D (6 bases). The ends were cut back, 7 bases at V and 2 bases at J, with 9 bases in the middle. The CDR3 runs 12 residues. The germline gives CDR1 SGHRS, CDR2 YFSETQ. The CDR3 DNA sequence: TGCGCCAGCCGGGACACTAACACTGAAGCTTTCTTT. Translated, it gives CASRDTNTEAFF.